This T cell receptor (beta chain) was identified during a study of cytomegalovirus exposure and HLA in healthy donors. In the study overall: The roughly 100 million unique TCR beta sequences, from about 190 million T cells, were found by an earlier analysis.

Findings of the study overall: It was reported in a later analysis that an Asian-associated ancestry cluster showed fewer N-insertions than the approximately 670-donor mean. Among TCR sequences, most were rare, though some public TCRs appeared in many donors. Analysis was performed later, and it showed HLA-associated TCR beta chains to be more clonally expanded than equally common others.

Vbeta (60) and Jbeta (13) primers were used in the PCR. Generated by immunoSEQ multiplex PCR, the TCRdb table keeps only in-frame clones and is missing some. Across 200,000 to 250,000 clones, the top ten clones capture around 1.1% of the sample. From germline, CDR1 is SGHVS and CDR2 FQNEAQ. The CDR3 covers 14 residues. Trimming at V came to 5 bases and at J to 5 bases, leaving 6 bases not matched to a gene. With regard to this clone: Its antigen is not identified.

The sample consisted of PBMCs. This receptor was obtained from a girl aged 2 to 10 in good health and CMV-seropositive. The chain recombines TRBV7-8 with TRBJ1-3, with 7 bases lining up with TRBD1. The CDR3 DNA follows: TGTGCCAGCAGCCCTCCGGGACAGAGAAACACCATATATTTT. It encodes CASSPPGQRNTIYF.